These 19 T cell receptor beta chains came from one sample sequenced in a study of T cell repertoires in aging, cancer and after chemotherapy. Rearranged V-D-J TRB sequences were amplified with a mixed TRB-A/B primer pool. TCRdb processed the multiplex PCR reads anew with MiXCR; each CDR3 protein has one entry. The table has several thousand distinct CDR3 sequences, less than 70% seen once; the top ten hold roughly 4%. The template was genomic DNA from peripheral blood, not RNA. Sequencing was performed on blood. These receptors were obtained from a human donor with a solid tumor.

The genes are TRBV30 and TRBJ2-2; 9 bases map to TRBD1. Trimming at V came to 4 bases and at J to 4 bases, leaving 10 bases not matched to a gene. The CDR3 runs to 16 residues. The germline V gene encodes CDR1 GTSNPN and CDR2 SVGIG (reference sequence). The CDR3 DNA follows: TGTGCCTGGAATACCCCGGGACAGGGCCTCACCGGGGAGCTGTTTTTT. Translation: CAWNTPGQGLTGELFF.

The chain is built from TRBV12-3 or TRBV12-4 and TRBJ2-7, with 7 bases matching TRBD1. This CDR3 is 14 amino acids long. With 6 bases clipped from V and 0 bases from J, the junction kept 5 bases outside the gene matches. The CDR3 DNA sequence: TGTGCCAGCAGACGGGACAGAATCTCCTACGAGCAGTACTTC. It specifies CASRRDRISYEQYF.

This sequence joins TRBV7-2 and TRBJ2-5; the D gene could be TRBD1 or TRBD2 (5 bases each). The CDR3 runs to 14 residues. Deletions cut 5 bases from V and 9 bases from J, with 19 bases between. In germline, CDR1 is SGHTA, CDR2 FQGNSA. CDR3 sequence (DNA): TGTGCCAGCAGCCCCGGGGCAATCCAGACGGCCCAGTACTTC. Translating it yields CASSPGAIQTAQYF.

The table lists this clonotype with a few counts. This rearrangement joins TRBV5-5 to TRBJ2-7; D may match TRBD1 or TRBD2 (5 bases each). V lost 7 bases and J lost 3, with 14 bases in between. Germline values: CDR1 SGHKS, CDR2 YYEKEE (reference sequence). The CDR3 is 13 residues long. CDR3 coding DNA: TGTGCCAGCGCTTGGGGCCGGGACTACGAGCAGTACTTC. It specifies CASAWGRDYEQYF.

V usage is TRBV7-2 and J usage is TRBJ2-5; tentative D call: TRBD1 (6 bases). The V end lost 0 bases, the J end lost 5 bases, and 16 bases lay between the germline ends. The CDR3 spans 16 residues. CDR1 and CDR2 (germline): SGHTA, FQGNSA. In DNA form, the CDR3 reads TGTGCCAGCAGCTTAGCGCTGGGGCAGGGGCAGGAGACCCAGTACTTC. Protein: CASSLALGQGQETQYF. Combining the CDR3 with reference TRBV7-2 and TRBJ2-5 gives the whole variable domain GAGVSQSPSNKVTEKGKDVELRCDPISGHTALYWYRQSLGQGLEFLIYFQGNSAPDKSGLPSDRFSAERTGGSVSTLTIQRTQQEDSAVYLCASSLALGQGQETQYFGPGTRLLVL.

This chain joins TRBV10-2 and TRBJ1-2; D possibly corresponds to TRBD1 (6 bases). The V gene's germline CDR1 is WSHSY and CDR2 SAAADI. The germline V and J ends were trimmed by 2 bases and 2 bases, with 15 bases remaining between them. The CDR3 runs 16 residues. The DNA for the CDR3 is TGCGCCAGCAGTGAGGTTACAGGGTTGGCGAACTATGGCTACACCTTC. Its translation is CASSEVTGLANYGYTF.

The V and J genes are TRBV30 and TRBJ1-5; 9 bases are a match to TRBD1. This CDR3 contains 15 residues. Germline loops: CDR1 GTSNPN, CDR2 SVGIG (reference sequence). The V segment lost 3 bases and the J segment 7 bases; nucleotides outside the gene matches: 10. The CDR3 bases are TGTGCCTGGAGACCCAGGACAGGGGTGAGGCAGCCCCAGCATTTT. This codes for CAWRPRTGVRQPQHF.

The chain uses TRBV5-1 and TRBJ2-7; 8 bases align to TRBD1. This CDR3 is 14 amino acids long. The germline V gene encodes CDR1 SGHRS and CDR2 YFSETQ. Trimming removed 4 bases from V and 5 bases from J; junction bases left unmatched: 8. CDR3 sequence reads: CASSTGQGPHEQYF. The CDR3 bases are TGCGCCAGCAGCACAGGACAGGGTCCCCACGAGCAGTACTTC. Combining the CDR3 with reference TRBV5-1 and TRBJ2-7 gives the whole variable domain KAGVTQTPRYLIKTRGQQVTLSCSPISGHRSVSWYQQTPGQGLQFLFEYFSETQRNKGNFPGRFSGRQFSNSRSEMNVSTLELGDSALYLCASSTGQGPHEQYFGPGTRLTVT.

This clonotype was detected a few times. The chain has TRBV6-5 and TRBJ1-1, with a weak D call TRBD1 (5 bases). Germline V gene data show CDR1 as MNHEY and CDR2 as SVGAGI. Trimming took off 2 bases at V and 2 bases at J, with 12 bases between the two ends. The CDR3 is 15 amino acids. CDR3 sequence (DNA): TGTGCCAGCAGTTACGCCGCAGGGCAAAACACTGAAGCTTTCTTT. Translating gives CASSYAAGQNTEAFF.

This chain joins TRBV28 and TRBJ2-6; 11 nucleotides match TRBD2. The CDR3 is made up of 19 amino acids. From germline, CDR1 is MDHEN and CDR2 SYDVKM. V lost 0 bases and J lost 2; bases outside the gene matches: 6. CDR3 sequence: CASSLWASGRMAGANVLTF. The CDR3 region has the DNA TGTGCCAGCAGTTTATGGGCTAGCGGGAGGATGGCTGGGGCCAACGTCCTGACTTTC.

The DNA of the CDR3 is TGTGCCAGCAGTTACTCAAGGGAGTTTGGGGACGAGCAGTACTTC. The encoded protein is CASSYSREFGDEQYF. The chain combines TRBV6-2 or TRBV6-3 with TRBJ2-7; D perhaps matches TRBD2 (5 bases). The CDR3 sequence is 15 residues long. Deletions cut 0 bases from V and 5 bases from J, with 14 bases between. Per the germline V gene, CDR1 is MNHEY and CDR2 is SVGEGT.

This rearrangement joins TRBV19 to TRBJ2-7; 8 nucleotides match TRBD2. The CDR3 spans 13 residues. V trimming: 5 bases; J trimming: 4 bases; junction bases outside the gene matches: 4. CDR1 and CDR2 from the germline V gene are LNHDA and SQIVND (reference sequence). The CDR3 bases are TGTGCCAGTAGTCGGAGCGGGAGATACGAGCAGTACTTC. Amino acid sequence: CASSRSGRYEQYF.

The chain combines TRBV7-9 with TRBJ2-5, with 7 bases aligning to TRBD2. This CDR3 has 16 residues. Germline CDR1 reads SEHNR; CDR2 reads FQNEAQ (reference sequence). With V trimmed by 5 bases and J by 5 bases, 14 bases remained unmatched. In nucleotides, the CDR3 is TGTGCCAGCAGCCTGATTGCGGGAGCTTCGGTGGAGACCCAGTACTTC. Protein product: CASSLIAGASVETQYF.

The chain links TRBV30 to TRBJ2-1; D is ambiguous. Trimming stripped 2 bases from V and 2 bases from J, with 7 bases between. Germline assignment: CDR1 GTSNPN and CDR2 SVGIG (reference sequence). The CDR3 is 13 residues long. The CDR3 loop is CAWSRATYNEQFF. The CDR3 bases are TGTGCCTGGAGTAGGGCGACCTACAATGAGCAGTTCTTC.

The V call is TRBV20-1, the J call TRBJ1-1, with D unclear. Germline lookup yields CDR1 DFQATT and CDR2 SNEGSKA (reference sequence). V lost 5 bases to trimming and J lost 10 bases, with 11 bases between them. This CDR3 comprises 10 residues. CDR3 coding DNA: TGCAGTGCTTACGGGCAAGGAGCTTTCTTT. This translates into CSAYGQGAFF.

This chain's CDR3 is CSARPRGQGPGELFF. The CDR3 nucleotides are TGCAGTGCTAGGCCTCGTGGACAGGGTCCCGGGGAGCTGTTTTTT. The chain carries TRBV20-1 and TRBJ2-2, with 8 bases fitting TRBD1. Trimming removed 3 bases from V and 6 bases from J; junction bases left unmatched: 9. Germline CDR1 DFQATT, CDR2 SNEGSKA (reference sequence). This CDR3 is 15 amino acids long.

This clonotype was seen only a few times. The germline gene is not matched at one end of the junction; a read error may be the cause. The V and J genes are TRBV30 and TRBJ2-3; TRBD1 matches 7 bases. The germline CDR1 and CDR2 sequences are GTSNPN and SVGIG (reference sequence). CDR3 length equals 16 residues. CDR3 sequence (DNA): TGTGCCAGTAGTCGAAGGGTGGGACAGCCTAGGGATACTCAGTATTTT. It codes for CASSRRVGQPRDTQYF.

This clonotype was counted a few times. The chain is built from TRBV15 and TRBJ1-2, with D hard to call. Germline CDR1 and CDR2: LNHNV and YYDKDF (reference sequence). This CDR3 is 18 amino acids long. V lost 1 base to trimming and J lost 5 bases, with 23 bases between them. The CDR3 nucleotides are TGTGCCACCAGCAGAGCCTTCAGGACTCCCCTGCAGACTTATGGCTACACCTTC. It is translated as CATSRAFRTPLQTYGYTF.

The chain joins TRBV7-6 to TRBJ1-5; D is uncertain. Germline assignment: CDR1 SGHVS and CDR2 FNYEAQ. Trimming removed 1 base at V and 0 bases at J, with 7 bases between. This CDR3 contains 15 residues. CDR3 nucleotides: TGTGCCAGCAGCTTAGGAGGGTATAGCAATCAGCCCCAGCATTTT. It specifies CASSLGGYSNQPQHF.